A single sample is the source of the 21 T cell receptor beta chains below, sequenced in a study of blood T cell repertoires in COVID-19. The protocol was immunoSEQ multiplex PCR, while the TCRdb copy is restricted to in-frame clones and leaves out a portion. The profile shows 40,000 to 60,000 clones, roughly 82% of them singletons. The sequenced sample was peripheral blood. The receptors come from a human donor in a cohort sampled during active COVID-19.

The chain couples TRBV19 to TRBJ2-5, with 8 bases identical to TRBD2. CDR3 length equals 15 residues. Germline lookup yields CDR1 LNHDA and CDR2 SQIVND (reference sequence). Trimming removed 0 bases from V and 6 bases from J; junction bases left unmatched: 6. The chain's CDR3 is CASSIDGTSPQTQYF. The CDR3 bases are TGTGCCAGTAGTATAGATGGGACTAGTCCTCAGACCCAGTACTTC.

This chain links TRBV25-1 with TRBJ1-4, with 8 bases matching TRBD1. There are 14 residues in the CDR3. Germline lookup yields CDR1 MGHDK and CDR2 SYGVNS. The junction had 3 bases not matched to a gene; V was cut back by 5 bases and J by 4 bases. The CDR3 reads CASSLDRVNEKLFF. In nucleotides, the CDR3 is TGTGCCAGCAGTTTGGACAGGGTTAATGAAAAACTGTTTTTT.

The J gene is TRBJ2-5, the V gene TRBV28, with a tentative D call TRBD2 (5 bases). This CDR3 has 12 amino acids. V was pared by 9 bases and J by 4 bases, with 12 bases between. Germline CDR1 is MDHEN and CDR2 is SYDVKM. CDR3 amino acids: CASKRLGETQYF. The CDR3 DNA reads as TGTGCCAGTAAGCGGTTGGGAGAGACCCAGTACTTC.

The rearrangement uses TRBV7-2 and TRBJ1-4, with 9 bases aligning to TRBD1. The ends lost 5 bases at V and 0 bases at J; junction bases unmatched: 4. This CDR3 contains 16 residues. Germline CDR1 is SGHTA and CDR2 is FQGNSA. The CDR3, as DNA: TGTGCCAGCAGCGATCGACAGGGGGCAACTAATGAAAAACTGTTTTTT. Protein sequence: CASSDRQGATNEKLFF.

The chain uses TRBV7-2 and TRBJ2-6; perhaps TRBD2 as D (6 bases). CDR1 is SGHTA, CDR2 FQGNSA, per germline. This CDR3 region has 15 residues. V lost 5 bases, J lost 4 bases, and 12 bases lay in between. The CDR3 here is CASSGGDAGANVLTF. CDR3 sequence (DNA): TGTGCCAGCAGCGGAGGGGATGCCGGGGCCAACGTCCTGACTTTC. Looking up the rest from reference TRBV7-2 and TRBJ2-6 gives the full variable domain: GAGVSQSPSNKVTEKGKDVELRCDPISGHTALYWYRQSLGQGLEFLIYFQGNSAPDKSGLPSDRFSAERTGGSVSTLTIQRTQQEDSAVYLCASSGGDAGANVLTFGAGSRLTVL.

This clone was counted once. This chain's CDR3 is CASSVVNSGIGNEQFF. CDR3 DNA: TGTGCCAGCAGCGTAGTGAATAGCGGGATAGGCAATGAGCAGTTCTTC. The chain links TRBV9 to TRBJ2-1; 8 bases map to TRBD2. The CDR3 has 16 residues. V shed 0 bases and J 6 bases; nucleotides not matched to a gene: 8. Germline CDR1 is SGDLS and CDR2 is YYNGEE.

J is TRBJ2-7 and V is TRBV6-1; the match to TRBD2 covers 10 bases. Germline trimming cut 3 bases from V and 3 bases from J; bases unmatched to any gene: 5. Germline V CDR1 and CDR2: MNHNS, SASEGT. This CDR3 has 15 amino acids. CDR3 sequence reads: CASSEAPSGGYEQYF. CDR3 DNA: TGTGCCAGCAGTGAGGCCCCTAGCGGGGGCTACGAGCAGTACTTC.

Worth noting for this clone: One junction end does not reproduce the germline sequence, and a read error may be involved. This chain uses TRBV24-1 with TRBJ2-3, with D perhaps TRBD2 (6 bases). This CDR3 is built from 13 residues. Germline-derived CDR1 and CDR2 are KGHDR and SFDVKD. The CDR3 loop reads CATSDGSIDTQYF. For the CDR3, the DNA is TGTGCCACCAGTGACGGGAGCATAGATACGCAGTATTTT.

The rearrangement links TRBV3-1 (or the pseudogene TRBV3-2) to TRBJ1-3, with 10 bases lining up with TRBD1. J lost 3 bases, V lost 0 bases, and 8 bases had no gene match. Germline lookup yields CDR1 LGHDT and CDR2 YNNKEL (reference sequence). The CDR3 contains 18 residues. CDR3 sequence reads: CASSQDRPTGGHGNTIYF. The DNA for the CDR3 is TGTGCCAGCAGCCAAGATCGCCCGACAGGGGGCCATGGAAACACCATATATTTT.

The V gene is TRBV28, the J gene TRBJ2-7; 10 bases map to TRBD2. J gave up 4 bases and V 5 bases, and 8 bases lay outside the gene matches. Germline V gene data show CDR1 as MDHEN and CDR2 as SYDVKM. The CDR3 is 15 amino acids. The chain's CDR3 is CASSRPSGSGYEQYF. CDR3 bases: TGTGCCAGCAGTCGCCCTAGCGGGAGTGGTTACGAGCAGTACTTC.

The rearrangement uses TRBV5-1 and TRBJ2-2; D is possibly TRBD1 (6 bases). Germline V gene sequence: CDR1 SGHRS, CDR2 YFSETQ. The CDR3 is 13 residues long. Trimming removed 2 bases from V and 7 bases from J, with 9 bases in between. The CDR3 protein is CASSLTGFGELFF. The CDR3 bases are TGCGCCAGCAGCTTAACAGGGTTCGGGGAGCTGTTTTTT.

The rearrangement uses TRBV27 and TRBJ2-7; 9 nucleotides line up with TRBD1. CDR1 is MNHEY, CDR2 SMNVEV, per germline (reference sequence). This CDR3 has 15 amino acids. The junction had 10 bases not matched to a gene; V was cut back by 5 bases and J by 5 bases. CDR3 protein: CASSLYDRGGNEQYF. As DNA, the CDR3 is TGTGCCAGCAGTCTGTACGACAGGGGGGGCAACGAGCAGTACTTC.

The gene calls are TRBV19 and TRBJ1-2, with D possibly TRBD1 on 6 matching bases. Germline lookup yields CDR1 LNHDA and CDR2 SQIVND (reference sequence). Trimming cost V 2 bases and J 6 bases, with 22 bases left between them. This CDR3 spans 17 amino acids. CDR3 residues: CASSIFGRTITGHGYTF. The CDR3 DNA sequence: TGTGCCAGTAGTATATTCGGCCGGACCATAACAGGGCATGGCTACACCTTC.

The rearrangement joins TRBV19 to TRBJ2-7, with a possible D match to TRBD2 (5 bases). This CDR3 is 14 amino acids long. The germline V gene encodes CDR1 LNHDA and CDR2 SQIVND (reference sequence). Trimming stripped 5 bases from V and 0 bases from J, with 11 bases between. CDR3 residues: CASSLRGPSYEQYF. The CDR3 DNA reads TGTGCCAGTAGTCTTAGAGGGCCCTCCTACGAGCAGTACTTC.

This chain joins TRBV19 and TRBJ1-6, with a tentative D call TRBD1 (6 bases). The germline V gene encodes CDR1 LNHDA and CDR2 SQIVND (reference sequence). The CDR3 spans 15 residues. The V end lost 6 bases, the J end lost 5 bases, and 14 bases lay between the germline ends. CDR3 coding DNA: TGTGCCAGTAGCCCAGACAGGACTGATAATTCACCCCTCCACTTT. Its protein is CASSPDRTDNSPLHF.

J is TRBJ2-7 and V is TRBV7-2; 8 nucleotides line up with TRBD1. Per the germline V gene, CDR1 is SGHTA and CDR2 is FQGNSA. The CDR3 length is 15 residues. After removal of 3 bases from V and 4 bases from J, the junction contained 8 bases not matched to a gene. The CDR3 DNA is TGTGCCAGCAGCTTGGGGTCAGGGGGCTTGTACGAGCAGTACTTC. Translated, it gives CASSLGSGGLYEQYF.

The chain combines TRBV11-2 with TRBJ2-7; D call uncertain. The germline V gene encodes CDR1 SGHAT and CDR2 FQNNGV. The CDR3 loop spans 13 amino acids. V dropped 3 bases and J dropped 2 bases, with 8 bases sitting between them. CDR3 region: CASSFGQTYEQYF. The CDR3 bases are TGTGCCAGCAGCTTTGGGCAGACCTACGAGCAGTACTTC.

V and J are TRBV18 and TRBJ2-1, with 7 bases aligning to TRBD1. Trimming cost V 8 bases and J 6 bases; bases outside gene matches: 7. Germline CDR1 reads KGHSH; CDR2 reads LQKENI. The CDR3 is 13 amino acids. CDR3 sequence (DNA): TGTGCCAGCCAACAGGGACAGATCAATGAGCAGTTCTTC. This encodes CASQQGQINEQFF.

The J gene is TRBJ1-5, the V gene TRBV15; D is ambiguous. The germline gives CDR1 LNHNV, CDR2 YYDKDF (reference sequence). The germline V and J ends were trimmed by 0 bases and 6 bases, with 15 bases remaining between them. There are 16 residues in the CDR3. This CDR3 reads CATSRDPVSTGQPQHF. The DNA for the CDR3 is TGTGCCACCAGCAGAGATCCCGTTAGTACTGGTCAGCCCCAGCATTTT.

The table lists this clone with a count of one. The rearrangement joins TRBV18 to TRBJ2-3; TRBD2 might be the D (5 bases). The V end lost 3 bases, the J end lost 5 bases, and 6 bases lay between the germline ends. The CDR3 runs 12 residues. Germline V gene data show CDR1 as KGHSH and CDR2 as LQKENI. CDR3 DNA: TGTGCCAGCTCACCTCGGGAAGATACGCAGTATTTT. Protein sequence: CASSPREDTQYF.

V and J are TRBV4-1 and TRBJ2-5; 8 nucleotides agree with TRBD1. The CDR3 is 16 amino acids. V lost 1 base to trimming and J lost 1 base; unmatched junction nucleotides: 5. Per the germline V gene, CDR1 is MGHRA and CDR2 is YSYEKL. CDR3 in DNA: TGCGCCAGCAGCCAAGCCCCTACAGGGGGCCAAGAGACCCAGTACTTC. It codes for CASSQAPTGGQETQYF.